These 5 T cell receptor beta chains share one sample of origin, sequenced in a study of metastatic and nonmetastatic thyroid tumors. No treatment of any kind had been given to any patient before thyroid surgery. MiXCR reprocessed the PCR reads for TCRdb. Seen here are fewer than 30,000 clones, around 15% observed once, and the top ten hold 4.7%. Sequencing input: blood. The receptors stem from a female donor with papillary thyroid cancer or a benign thyroid nodule (not recorded which). Some clones in this sample may be carry-over from other donors' samples.

Judged by abundance, this clone is medium-sized (0.01 to 0.1%). This CDR3 is CASSSALGVQPQHF. CDR3 DNA sequence: TGTGCCAGCAGTTCCGCCCTGGGTGTTCAGCCCCAGCATTTT. The chain is built from TRBV6-1 and TRBJ1-5; no firm D call. V shed 5 bases and J shed 6 bases, with 14 bases lying between them. Germline V lookup: CDR1 MNHNS, CDR2 SASEGT. The CDR3 is 14 amino acids.

By frequency in the sample, this clone is medium-sized. The chain recombines TRBV6-5 with TRBJ2-7, with a possible D match to TRBD2 (6 bases). Deletions cut 1 base from V and 5 bases from J, with 12 bases between. Germline loops: CDR1 MNHEY, CDR2 SVGAGI. There are 14 residues in the CDR3. The CDR3 DNA reads as TGTGCCAGCAGTTACTTTGCGGGGACGGACGAGCAGTACTTC. It translates to CASSYFAGTDEQYF.

This clone was counted ten times or more. CDR3 DNA: TGTGCCAGCAGCTTGGGGACAGGGCCTTCCTACGAGCAGTACTTC. Translating gives CASSLGTGPSYEQYF. The V call is TRBV5-6, the J call TRBJ2-7; 8 bases fit TRBD1. CDR1 and CDR2 (germline): SGHDT, YYEEEE. The length of the CDR3 is 15 residues. J was trimmed by 1 base and V by 0 bases; bases with no gene match: 3.

This clone was recorded at least ten times. The V gene is TRBV7-9, the J gene TRBJ2-7; D gene uncertain. Trimming removed 1 base from V and 4 bases from J, with 5 bases in between. Per germline, CDR1 SEHNR and CDR2 FQNEAQ (reference sequence). The CDR3 runs to 12 residues. The chain's CDR3 is CASSLGEYEQYF. CDR3 nucleotide sequence: TGTGCCAGCAGCTTAGGCGAATACGAGCAGTACTTC.

In its sample, this clone was seen many times. The rearrangement uses TRBV24-1 and TRBJ1-2; TRBD1 matches 7 bases. The germline V gene encodes CDR1 KGHDR and CDR2 SFDVKD. The ends lost 4 bases at V and 6 bases at J; junction bases unmatched: 10. This CDR3 has 15 residues. The CDR3 DNA is TGTGCCACCAGTGAAGGGGGCGACAGGGTGAATGGCTACACCTTC. Protein sequence: CATSEGGDRVNGYTF.